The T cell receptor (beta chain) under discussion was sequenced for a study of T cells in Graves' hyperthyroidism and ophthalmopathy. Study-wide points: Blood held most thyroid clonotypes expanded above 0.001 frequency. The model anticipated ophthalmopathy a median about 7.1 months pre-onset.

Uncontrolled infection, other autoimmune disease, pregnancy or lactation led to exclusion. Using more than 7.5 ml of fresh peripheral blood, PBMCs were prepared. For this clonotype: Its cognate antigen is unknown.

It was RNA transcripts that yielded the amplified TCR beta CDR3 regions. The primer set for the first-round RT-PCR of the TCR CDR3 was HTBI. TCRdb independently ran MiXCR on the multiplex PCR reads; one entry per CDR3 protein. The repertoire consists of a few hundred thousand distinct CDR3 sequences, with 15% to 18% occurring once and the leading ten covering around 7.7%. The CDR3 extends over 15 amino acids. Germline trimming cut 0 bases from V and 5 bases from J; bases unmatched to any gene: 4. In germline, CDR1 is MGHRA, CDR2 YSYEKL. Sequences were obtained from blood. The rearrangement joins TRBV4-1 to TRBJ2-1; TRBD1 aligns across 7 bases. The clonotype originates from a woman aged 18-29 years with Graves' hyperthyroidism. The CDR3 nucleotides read TGCGCCAGCAGCCAAGAGGACAGGCCACACAATGAGCAGTTCTTC. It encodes CASSQEDRPHNEQFF.